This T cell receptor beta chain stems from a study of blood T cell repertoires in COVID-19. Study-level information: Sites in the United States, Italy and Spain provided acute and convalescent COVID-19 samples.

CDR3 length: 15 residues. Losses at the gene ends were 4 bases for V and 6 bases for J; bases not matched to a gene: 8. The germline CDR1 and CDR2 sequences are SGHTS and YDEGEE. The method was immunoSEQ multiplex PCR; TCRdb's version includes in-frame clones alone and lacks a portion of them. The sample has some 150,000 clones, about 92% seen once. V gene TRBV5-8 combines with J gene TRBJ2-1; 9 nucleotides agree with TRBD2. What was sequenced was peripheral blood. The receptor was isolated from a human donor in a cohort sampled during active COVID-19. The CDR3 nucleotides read TGTGCCAGCAGCGCCGGGACTAGCATTTTCAATGAGCAGTTCTTC. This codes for CASSAGTSIFNEQFF.